This T cell receptor (beta chain) was found in a study of blood T cell repertoires in COVID-19. Background on the study: The cDNA or gDNA used as material had been derived from T cells, B-cell-depleted T cells, or PBMCs.

The CDR3 length is 16 residues. With V trimmed by 4 bases and J by 7 bases, 11 bases remained unmatched. Germline V gene sequence: CDR1 SGHTS, CDR2 YDEGEE. Measured with immunoSEQ multiplex PCR; TCRdb has only the in-frame clones, and not every one. The sample has around 300,000 clones, more than 80% seen once. Sequencing was done on a sample of peripheral blood. The V gene is TRBV5-8, the J gene TRBJ1-6, with 7 bases that match TRBD1. This TCR came from a woman aged 25 to 39 with active or convalescent COVID-19. The CDR3 loop is CASSIQTGRPNSPLHF. In nucleotides, the CDR3 is TGTGCCAGCAGCATACAGACAGGGCGGCCCAATTCACCCCTCCACTTT.